Listed below are T cell receptor beta chains from one sample, sequenced in a study of blood T cell repertoires in COVID-19. Libraries were prepared by immunoSEQ multiplex PCR; TCRdb keeps only in-frame clonotypes and omits some of them. The table lists about 180,000 clones, just under 90% of them singletons. Input material: peripheral blood. Source of these receptors: a woman in her 70s with COVID-19, enrolled during active disease. Both conserved end residues are part of each CDR3. A D gene is named only where the DNA matches it firmly. Where a row states a size, it is once, few, many or the class of an expanded clone; other rows omit it.

j_gene	abundance	d_gene	v_gene	CDR3aa	CDR3nt
TRBJ1-5	once	-	TRBV27	CASSLQGQGNQPQHF	TGTGCCAGCAGTTTACAGGGGCAGGGCAATCAGCCCCAGCATTTT
TRBJ1-5	-	-	TRBV15	CATSRDLRQARNQPQHF	TGTGCCACCAGCAGAGATCTCCGCCAGGCAAGGAATCAGCCCCAGCATTTT
TRBJ2-1	-	-	TRBV28	CASSRVASVLLRNEQFF	TGTGCCAGCAGCCGGGTCGCTAGCGTTTTGCTACGCAATGAGCAGTTCTTC
TRBJ2-1	-	TRBD2	TRBV11-2	CASSARLAGYNEQFF	TGTGCCAGCAGCGCCAGACTAGCGGGCTACAATGAGCAGTTCTTC
TRBJ2-4	-	TRBD2	TRBV6-4	CASTTIPRGGVKNIQYF	TGTGCCAGCACCACGATTCCGCGGGGAGGGGTCAAAAACATTCAGTACTTC
TRBJ2-7	-	-	TRBV9	CASNAGPSSYEQYF	TGTGCCAGCAATGCGGGGCCCTCTTCCTACGAGCAGTACTTC
TRBJ1-5	-	-	TRBV28	CAIQEGRDDQPQHF	TGTGCTATCCAGGAGGGGAGGGATGATCAGCCCCAGCATTTT
TRBJ2-7	-	-	TRBV29-1	CSVDTTGNSYEQYF	TGCAGCGTTGATACGACCGGGAACTCCTACGAGCAGTACTTC
TRBJ2-7	-	-	TRBV5-1	CASSLAGGRSYEQYF	TGCGCCAGCAGCTTGGCGGGCGGGCGCTCCTACGAGCAGTACTTC
TRBJ2-1	once	-	TRBV28	CASSRTGPWGNEQFF	TGTGCCAGCAGTAGAACAGGTCCCTGGGGCAATGAGCAGTTCTTC
TRBJ2-7	-	TRBD1	TRBV2	CASRRETGTEYEQYF	TGTGCCAGCAGAAGAGAAACCGGGACAGAGTACGAGCAGTACTTC
TRBJ2-1	-	TRBD2	TRBV2	CASSEASGRYNEQFF	TGTGCCAGCAGTGAAGCTAGCGGGAGGTACAATGAGCAGTTCTTC
TRBJ2-1	-	-	TRBV5-4	CASSLGQGQYNEQFF	TGTGCCAGCAGCTTGGGCCAGGGGCAATACAATGAGCAGTTCTTC
TRBJ2-3	once	TRBD1	TRBV5-1	CASSLGGTGGGYTQYF	TGCGCCAGCAGCTTGGGTGGGACAGGGGGCGGATATACGCAGTATTTT
TRBJ2-3	-	TRBD2	TRBV30	CAWSVGTSGTDTQYF	TGTGCCTGGAGTGTAGGGACTAGCGGCACAGATACGCAGTATTTT
TRBJ2-7	-	TRBD1	TRBV4-1	CASSQEQVRDRAYEQYF	TGCGCCAGCAGCCAAGAACAAGTCCGGGACAGGGCCTACGAGCAGTACTTC
TRBJ2-2	-	TRBD2	TRBV10-3	CAISESGVLAGVSTGELFF	TGTGCCATCAGTGAGTCTGGGGTTCTAGCGGGAGTATCGACCGGGGAGCTGTTTTTT
TRBJ1-1	-	TRBD1	TRBV28	CASSLGQGSQAAFF	TGTGCCAGCAGTTTGGGACAGGGCTCACAGGCAGCTTTCTTT
TRBJ2-5	-	TRBD2	TRBV5-1	CASSFTAGGPETQYF	TGCGCCAGCAGCTTTACAGCGGGAGGGCCCGAGACCCAGTACTTC
TRBJ2-1	-	-	TRBV24-1	CATSDAGQKIYNEQFF	TGTGCCACCAGTGACGCGGGACAGAAAATTTACAATGAGCAGTTCTTC
TRBJ2-7	once	-	TRBV20-1	CSASPSYVSYEQYF	TGCAGTGCCAGTCCGTCCTATGTGTCCTACGAGCAGTACTTC
TRBJ1-1	-	TRBD1	TRBV5-1	CASSLTGAQETEAFF	TGCGCCAGCAGCTTGACAGGGGCGCAGGAGACTGAAGCTTTCTTT
TRBJ2-3	-	TRBD2	TRBV9	CASSDLAGGLIDTQYF	TGTGCCAGCAGCGATCTAGCGGGAGGGCTCATAGATACGCAGTATTTT
TRBJ1-2	few	-	TRBV6-5	CASSYSGEYGYTF	TGTGCCAGCAGTTACTCCGGGGAGTATGGCTACACCTTC
TRBJ2-3	-	TRBD2	TRBV7-7	CASSLAPGGITDTQYF	TGTGCTAGCAGCTTAGCGCCGGGAGGGATTACAGATACGCAGTATTTT
TRBJ2-2	-	TRBD1	TRBV2	CASSGQGATGELFF	TGTGCCAGCAGTGGACAGGGCGCAACCGGGGAGCTGTTTTTT
TRBJ2-3	-	-	TRBV28	CASSLVRRPDTQYF	TGTGCCAGCAGTTTAGTACGGCGGCCCGATACGCAGTATTTT
TRBJ2-5	-	TRBD1	TRBV24-1	CATSDLRTGPETQYF	TGTGCCACCAGTGATTTAAGGACAGGTCCAGAGACCCAGTACTTC
TRBJ1-5	-	-	TRBV24-1	CATSSGDPSNQPQHF	TGTGCCACCAGTTCAGGGGACCCTAGCAATCAGCCCCAGCATTTT
TRBJ1-4	-	-	TRBV7-2	CASSLGSGVGEKLFF	TGTGCCAGCAGCTTAGGGAGTGGAGTGGGTGAAAAACTGTTTTTT
TRBJ2-3	once	-	TRBV6-6	CASTRVRTDTQYF	TGTGCCAGCACGAGGGTACGGACAGATACGCAGTATTTT
TRBJ1-4	-	-	TRBV5-4	CASSPRAGANEKLFF	TGTGCCAGCAGCCCCAGGGCAGGGGCTAATGAAAAACTGTTTTTT
TRBJ1-5	once	TRBD1	TRBV3-1/TRBV3-2	CASSHGLRTGVRNQPQHF	TGTGCCAGCAGCCACGGACTTCGGACAGGGGTTCGCAATCAGCCCCAGCATTTT
TRBJ1-6	-	TRBD1	TRBV30	CAWSLKGTGNSPLHF	TGTGCCTGGAGTCTTAAAGGGACAGGCAATTCACCCCTCCACTTT
TRBJ1-6	-	TRBD1	TRBV25-1	CASSESPRHRGNSPLHF	TGTGCCAGCAGTGAATCTCCCCGGCACAGGGGTAATTCACCCCTCCACTTT
TRBJ2-7	-	TRBD1	TRBV28	CASSLLRTGEYEQYF	TGTGCCAGCAGTTTACTCAGGACAGGGGAATACGAGCAGTACTTC
TRBJ2-2	-	-	TRBV9	CASSVVGRSGELFF	TGTGCCAGCAGCGTAGTAGGGAGGTCCGGGGAGCTGTTTTTT
TRBJ1-1	-	TRBD1	TRBV6-6	CATENTGAEAFF	TGTGCCACAGAGAATACAGGGGCTGAAGCTTTCTTT
TRBJ1-1	-	-	TRBV7-8	CASSSTTVRTEAFF	TGTGCCAGCAGCTCCACCACAGTTAGGACTGAAGCTTTCTTT
TRBJ1-1	-	TRBD1	TRBV19	CASTSGQGPTEAFF	TGTGCCAGTACCTCGGGACAGGGACCTACTGAAGCTTTCTTT